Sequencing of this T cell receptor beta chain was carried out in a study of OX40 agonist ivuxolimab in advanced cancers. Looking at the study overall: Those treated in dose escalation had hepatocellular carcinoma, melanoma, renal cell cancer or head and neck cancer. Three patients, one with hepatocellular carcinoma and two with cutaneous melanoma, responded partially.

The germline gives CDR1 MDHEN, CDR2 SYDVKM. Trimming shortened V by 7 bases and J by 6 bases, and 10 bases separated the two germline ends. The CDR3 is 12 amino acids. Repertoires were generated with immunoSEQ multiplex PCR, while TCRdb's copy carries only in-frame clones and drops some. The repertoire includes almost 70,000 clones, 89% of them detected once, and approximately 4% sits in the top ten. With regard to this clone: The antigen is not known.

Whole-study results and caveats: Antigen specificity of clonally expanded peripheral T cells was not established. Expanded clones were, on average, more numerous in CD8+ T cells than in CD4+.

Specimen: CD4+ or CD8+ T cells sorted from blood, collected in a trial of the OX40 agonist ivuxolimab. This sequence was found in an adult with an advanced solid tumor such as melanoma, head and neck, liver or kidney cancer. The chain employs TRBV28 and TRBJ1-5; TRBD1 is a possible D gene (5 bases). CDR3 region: CASMMRGQPQHF. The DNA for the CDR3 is TGTGCCAGCATGATGAGGGGTCAGCCCCAGCATTTT.